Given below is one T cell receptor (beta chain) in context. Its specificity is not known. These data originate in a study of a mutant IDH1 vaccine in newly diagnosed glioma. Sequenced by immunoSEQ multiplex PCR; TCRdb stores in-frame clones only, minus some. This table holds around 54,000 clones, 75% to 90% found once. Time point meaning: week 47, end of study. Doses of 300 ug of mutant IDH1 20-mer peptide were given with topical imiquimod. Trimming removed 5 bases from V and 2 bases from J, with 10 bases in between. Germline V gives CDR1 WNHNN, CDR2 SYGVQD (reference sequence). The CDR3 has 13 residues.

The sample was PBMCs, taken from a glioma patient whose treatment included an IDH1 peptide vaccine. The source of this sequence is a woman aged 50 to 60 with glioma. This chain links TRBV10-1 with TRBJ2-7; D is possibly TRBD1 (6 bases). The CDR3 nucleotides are TGCGCCAGCAGTTCCGGGACAACCTACGAGCAGTACTTC. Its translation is CASSSGTTYEQYF.